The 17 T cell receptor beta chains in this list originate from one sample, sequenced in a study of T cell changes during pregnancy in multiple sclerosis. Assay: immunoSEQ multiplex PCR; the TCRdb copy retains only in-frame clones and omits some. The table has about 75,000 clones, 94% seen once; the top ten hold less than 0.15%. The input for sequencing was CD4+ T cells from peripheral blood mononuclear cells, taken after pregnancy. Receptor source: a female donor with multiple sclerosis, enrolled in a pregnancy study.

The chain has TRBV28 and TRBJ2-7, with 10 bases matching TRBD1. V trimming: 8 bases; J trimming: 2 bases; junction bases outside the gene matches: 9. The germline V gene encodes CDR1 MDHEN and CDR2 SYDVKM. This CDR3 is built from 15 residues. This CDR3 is CASLPTGQGTYEQYF. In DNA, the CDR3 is TGTGCCAGCTTACCCACGGGACAGGGGACCTACGAGCAGTACTTC.

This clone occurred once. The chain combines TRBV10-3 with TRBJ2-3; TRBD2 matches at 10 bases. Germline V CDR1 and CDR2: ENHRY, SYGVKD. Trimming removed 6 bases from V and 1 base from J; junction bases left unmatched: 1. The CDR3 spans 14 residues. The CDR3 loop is CAIRGTSGTDTQYF. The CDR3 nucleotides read TGTGCCATCAGGGGGACTAGCGGCACAGATACGCAGTATTTT.

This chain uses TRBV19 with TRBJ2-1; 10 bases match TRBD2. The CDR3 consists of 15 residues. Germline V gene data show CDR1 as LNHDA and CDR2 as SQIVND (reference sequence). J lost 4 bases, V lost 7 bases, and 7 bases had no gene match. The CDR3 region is CASTERTSGYNEQFF. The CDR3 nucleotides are TGTGCCAGTACCGAAAGGACTAGCGGTTACAATGAGCAGTTCTTC.

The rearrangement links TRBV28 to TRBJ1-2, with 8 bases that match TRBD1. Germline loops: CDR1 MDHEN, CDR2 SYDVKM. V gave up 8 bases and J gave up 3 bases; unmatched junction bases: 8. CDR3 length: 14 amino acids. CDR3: CASSVDRDDYGYTF. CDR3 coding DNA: TGTGCCAGCTCTGTGGACAGGGATGACTATGGCTACACCTTC.

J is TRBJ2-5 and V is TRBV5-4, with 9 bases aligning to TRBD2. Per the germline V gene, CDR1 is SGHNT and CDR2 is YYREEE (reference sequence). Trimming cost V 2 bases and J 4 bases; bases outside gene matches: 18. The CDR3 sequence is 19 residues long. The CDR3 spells CASSFGGSFGSGRAETQYF. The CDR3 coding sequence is TGTGCCAGCAGCTTCGGTGGGTCCTTTGGTAGCGGGAGAGCAGAGACCCAGTACTTC.

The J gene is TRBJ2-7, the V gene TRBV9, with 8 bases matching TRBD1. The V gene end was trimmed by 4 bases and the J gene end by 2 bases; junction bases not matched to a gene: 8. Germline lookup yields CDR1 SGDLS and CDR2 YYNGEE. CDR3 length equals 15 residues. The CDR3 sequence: CASSPGLGQAYEQYF. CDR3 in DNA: TGTGCCAGCAGCCCTGGTTTGGGACAGGCCTACGAGCAGTACTTC.

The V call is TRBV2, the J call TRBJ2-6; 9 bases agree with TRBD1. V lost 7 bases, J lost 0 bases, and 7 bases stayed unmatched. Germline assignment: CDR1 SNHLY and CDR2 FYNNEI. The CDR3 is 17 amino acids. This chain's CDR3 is CASKWGQGFSGANVLTF. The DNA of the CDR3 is TGTGCCAGCAAATGGGGACAGGGTTTCTCTGGGGCCAACGTCCTGACTTTC.

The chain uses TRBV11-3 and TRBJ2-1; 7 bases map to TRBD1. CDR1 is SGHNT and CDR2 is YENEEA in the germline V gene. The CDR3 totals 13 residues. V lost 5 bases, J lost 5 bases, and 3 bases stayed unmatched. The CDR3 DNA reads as TGTGCCAGCAGCCGGACAGGAAACAATGAGCAGTTCTTC. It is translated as CASSRTGNNEQFF.

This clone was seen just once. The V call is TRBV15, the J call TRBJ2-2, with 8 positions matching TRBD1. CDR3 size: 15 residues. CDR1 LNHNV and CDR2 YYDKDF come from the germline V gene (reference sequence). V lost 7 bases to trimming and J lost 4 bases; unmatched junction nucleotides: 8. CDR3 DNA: TGTGCCACCAAGGGGTGGGACAGGAGCACCGGGGAGCTGTTTTTT. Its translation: CATKGWDRSTGELFF. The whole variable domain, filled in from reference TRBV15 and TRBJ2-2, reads DAMVIQNPRYQVTQFGKPVTLSCSQTLNHNVMYWYQQKSSQAPKLLFHYYDKDFNNEADTPDNFQSRRPNTSFCFLDIRSPGLGDTAMYLCATKGWDRSTGELFFGEGSRLTVL.

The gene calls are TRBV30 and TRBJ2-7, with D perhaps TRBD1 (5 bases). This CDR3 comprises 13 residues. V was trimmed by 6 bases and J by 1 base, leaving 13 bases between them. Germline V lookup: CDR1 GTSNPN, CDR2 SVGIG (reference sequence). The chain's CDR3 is CACTKGVSYEQYF. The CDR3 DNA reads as TGTGCCTGCACTAAAGGGGTTTCCTACGAGCAGTACTTC.

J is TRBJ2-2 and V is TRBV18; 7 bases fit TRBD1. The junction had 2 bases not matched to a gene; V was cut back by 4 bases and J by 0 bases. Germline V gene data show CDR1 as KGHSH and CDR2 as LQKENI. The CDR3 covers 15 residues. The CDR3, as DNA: TGTGCCAGCTCACGGGGACAGACGAACACCGGGGAGCTGTTTTTT. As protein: CASSRGQTNTGELFF. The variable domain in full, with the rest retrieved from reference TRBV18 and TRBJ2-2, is NAGVMQNPRHLVRRRGQEARLRCSPMKGHSHVYWYRQLPEEGLKFMVYLQKENIIDESGMPKERFSAEFPKEGPSILRIQQVVRGDSAAYFCASSRGQTNTGELFFGEGSRLTVL.

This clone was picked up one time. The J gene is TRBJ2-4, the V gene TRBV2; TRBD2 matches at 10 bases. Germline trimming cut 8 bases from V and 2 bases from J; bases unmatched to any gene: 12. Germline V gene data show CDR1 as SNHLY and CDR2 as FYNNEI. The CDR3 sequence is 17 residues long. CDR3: CASVEREGISSKNIQYF. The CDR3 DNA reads TGTGCCAGCGTAGAGCGGGAGGGCATAAGCTCCAAAAACATTCAGTACTTC. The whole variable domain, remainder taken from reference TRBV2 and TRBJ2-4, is EPEVTQTPSHQVTQMGQEVILRCVPISNHLYFYWYRQILGQKVEFLVSFYNNEISEKSEIFDDQFSVERPDGSNFTLKIRSTKLEDSAMYFCASVEREGISSKNIQYFGAGTRLSVL.

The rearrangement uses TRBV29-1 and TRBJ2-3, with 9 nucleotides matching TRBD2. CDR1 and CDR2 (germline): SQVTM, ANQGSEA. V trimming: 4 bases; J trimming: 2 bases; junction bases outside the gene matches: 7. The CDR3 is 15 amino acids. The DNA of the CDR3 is TGCAGCGTTGTAGCTAGCGGGACCTTCACAGATACGCAGTATTTT. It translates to CSVVASGTFTDTQYF.

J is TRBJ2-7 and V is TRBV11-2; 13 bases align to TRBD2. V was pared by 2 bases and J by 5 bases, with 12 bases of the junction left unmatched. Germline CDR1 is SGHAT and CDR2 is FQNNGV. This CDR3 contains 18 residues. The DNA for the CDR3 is TGTGCCAGCAGCTTACTTCCTAGACTAGCGGGAGGCCGAAACGAGCAGTACTTC. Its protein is CASSLLPRLAGGRNEQYF.

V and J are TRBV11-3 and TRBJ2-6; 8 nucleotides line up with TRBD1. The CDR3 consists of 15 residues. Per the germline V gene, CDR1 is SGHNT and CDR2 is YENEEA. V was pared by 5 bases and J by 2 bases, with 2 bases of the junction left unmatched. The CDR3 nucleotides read TGTGCCAGCAGCCTACAGGGGGCTGGGGCCAACGTCCTGACTTTC. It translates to CASSLQGAGANVLTF.

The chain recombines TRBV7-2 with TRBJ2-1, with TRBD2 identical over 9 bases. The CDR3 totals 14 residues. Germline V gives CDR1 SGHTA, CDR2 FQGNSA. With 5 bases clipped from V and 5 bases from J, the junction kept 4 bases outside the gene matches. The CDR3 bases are TGTGCCAGCAGCCGGACTAGCGACCACAATGAGCAGTTCTTC. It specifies CASSRTSDHNEQFF.

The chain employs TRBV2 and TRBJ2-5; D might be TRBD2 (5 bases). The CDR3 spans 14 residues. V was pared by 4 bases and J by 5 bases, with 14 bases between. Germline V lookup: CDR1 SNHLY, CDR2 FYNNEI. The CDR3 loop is CASSGDGVWETQYF. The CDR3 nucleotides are TGTGCCAGCAGTGGAGACGGGGTTTGGGAGACCCAGTACTTC.